The clone carrying this TCR beta chain turned up a few times. CDR1 and CDR2 (germline): LNHNV, YYDKDF (reference sequence). Trimming left V 0 bases short and J 6 bases short, with 15 bases between. The CDR3 extends over 15 amino acids. This sample is part of a study of T cells in Graves' hyperthyroidism and ophthalmopathy. Pregnant or lactating patients were excluded, as were those with uncontrolled infection or other autoimmune disease. Researchers amplified the TCR beta CDR3 regions from RNA transcripts. In the first-round RT-PCR of the TCR CDR3, the HTBI primer set was used. TCRdb analysed the multiplex PCR reads with MiXCR anew, one entry per CDR3 protein. The profile shows 350,000 to 400,000 distinct CDR3 sequences, more than 13% of them singletons.

V usage is TRBV15 and J usage is TRBJ2-7, with D perhaps matching TRBD1 or TRBD2 (6 bases each). Sequenced: blood. This receptor was taken from a woman in her 30s with Graves' hyperthyroidism. The CDR3 region is CATSRDELARGEQYF. The CDR3 DNA sequence: TGTGCCACCAGCAGAGATGAACTAGCCAGGGGCGAGCAGTACTTC.